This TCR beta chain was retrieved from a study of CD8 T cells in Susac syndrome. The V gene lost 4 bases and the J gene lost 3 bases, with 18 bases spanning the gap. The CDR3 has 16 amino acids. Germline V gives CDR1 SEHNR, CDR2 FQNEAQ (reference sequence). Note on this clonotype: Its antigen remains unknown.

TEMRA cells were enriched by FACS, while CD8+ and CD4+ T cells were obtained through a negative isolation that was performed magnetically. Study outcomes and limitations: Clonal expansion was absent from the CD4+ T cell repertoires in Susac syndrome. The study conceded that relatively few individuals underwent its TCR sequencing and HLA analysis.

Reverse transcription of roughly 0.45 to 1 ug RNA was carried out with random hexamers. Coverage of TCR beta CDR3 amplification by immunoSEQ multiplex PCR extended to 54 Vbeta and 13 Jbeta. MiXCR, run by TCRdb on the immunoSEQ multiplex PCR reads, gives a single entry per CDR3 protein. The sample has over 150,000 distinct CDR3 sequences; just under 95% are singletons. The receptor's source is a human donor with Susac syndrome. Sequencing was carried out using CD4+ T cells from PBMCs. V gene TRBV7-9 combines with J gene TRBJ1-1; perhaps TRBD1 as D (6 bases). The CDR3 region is CASSSDRAMGYTEAFF. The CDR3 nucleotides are TGTGCCAGCAGCTCGGACAGAGCTATGGGTTACACTGAAGCTTTCTTT. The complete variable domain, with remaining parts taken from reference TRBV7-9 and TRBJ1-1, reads DTGVSQNPRHKITKRGQNVTFRCDPISEHNRLYWYRQTLGQGPEFLTYFQNEAQLEKSRLLSDRFSAERPKGSFSTLEIQRTEQGDSAMYLCASSSDRAMGYTEAFFGQGTRLTVV.